Each of the 14 T cell receptor beta chains below was sequenced from the same sample in a study of CD8+ T cells in alopecia areata. Regarding treatment: oral pan-JAK inhibitor, 5-10 mg twice daily. RNA, once extracted, was reverse transcribed into cDNA for use as the sequencing template. Generated by immunoSEQ multiplex PCR, the TCRdb table keeps only in-frame clones and is missing some. The sample includes under 250,000 clones, more than 45% of them seen just once. This material consisted of CD4+ T cells sorted from blood, taken at week 4, from a patient treated with tofacitinib. The receptors were sampled from a human donor with alopecia areata.

The rearrangement uses TRBV11-2 and TRBJ2-6; tentatively, D is TRBD1 or TRBD2 (5 bases each). Germline V lookup: CDR1 SGHAT, CDR2 FQNNGV. This CDR3 comprises 19 residues. V lost 6 bases, J lost 0 bases, and 21 bases lay in between. Written as DNA, the CDR3 is TGTGCCAGCAGGTCTCCGGGGCGTAGTCTTAACTCTGGGGCCAACGTCCTGACTTTC. This encodes CASRSPGRSLNSGANVLTF.

The table lists this clone with a few counts. The J gene is TRBJ1-1, the V gene TRBV19; 8 bases are shared with TRBD1. V was pared by 4 bases and J by 1 base, with 5 bases of the junction left unmatched. Germline loops: CDR1 LNHDA, CDR2 SQIVND (reference sequence). The CDR3 consists of 15 residues. The CDR3 loop reads CASSTWDRWNTEAFF. The CDR3 DNA sequence: TGTGCCAGTAGTACTTGGGACAGGTGGAACACTGAAGCTTTCTTT.

The chain couples TRBV30 to TRBJ2-1; 14 bases match TRBD2. Trimming removed 7 bases from V and 6 bases from J; junction bases left unmatched: 5. This CDR3 has 14 amino acids. Germline V gene sequence: CDR1 GTSNPN, CDR2 SVGIG (reference sequence). CDR3 amino acids: CASTSGGAVNEQFF. In nucleotides, the CDR3 is TGTGCCTCGACTAGCGGGGGGGCGGTCAATGAGCAGTTCTTC. Full variable domain (outside the CDR3, taken from reference TRBV30 and TRBJ2-1): SQTIHQWPATLVQPVGSPLSLECTVEGTSNPNLYWYRQAAGRGLQLLFYSVGIGQISSEVPQNLSASRPQDRQFILSSKKLLLSDSGFYLCASTSGGAVNEQFFGPGTRLTVL.

The rearrangement uses TRBV5-1 and TRBJ1-3, with D tentatively TRBD1 (5 bases). V gave up 0 bases and J gave up 1 base, with 8 bases separating them. The CDR3 is 15 residues long. Germline V lookup: CDR1 SGHRS, CDR2 YFSETQ. CDR3 in DNA: TGCGCCAGCAGCTTGGCCGGGGGTTCTGGAAACACCATATATTTT. Protein sequence: CASSLAGGSGNTIYF. The entire variable domain, with the rest obtained from reference TRBV5-1 and TRBJ1-3, is as follows: KAGVTQTPRYLIKTRGQQVTLSCSPISGHRSVSWYQQTPGQGLQFLFEYFSETQRNKGNFPGRFSGRQFSNSRSEMNVSTLELGDSALYLCASSLAGGSGNTIYFGEGSWLTVV.

This clone has just one count. This sequence joins TRBV7-2 and TRBJ1-1; unclear D gene. Germline lookup yields CDR1 SGHTA and CDR2 FQGNSA. Trimming shortened V by 1 base and J by 4 bases, and 7 bases separated the two germline ends. The CDR3 is 13 amino acids. CDR3 amino acids: CASSLGSGTEAFF. The CDR3 DNA reads as TGTGCCAGCAGCTTAGGGAGTGGCACTGAAGCTTTCTTT.

The V call is TRBV2, the J call TRBJ2-5, with D perhaps being TRBD1 or TRBD2 (5 bases each). The CDR3 loop spans 11 amino acids. V was pared by 7 bases and J by 4 bases, with 7 bases between. Germline V gene data show CDR1 as SNHLY and CDR2 as FYNNEI. The CDR3 bases are TGTGCCAGCATGAGGGGAGAGACCCAGTACTTC. The encoded protein is CASMRGETQYF.

A remark on this clone: This sample includes further DNA sequences coding for the same CDR3. The chain uses TRBV7-6 and TRBJ2-3; the D gene could be TRBD1 or TRBD2 (5 bases each). Germline values: CDR1 SGHVS, CDR2 FNYEAQ. Trimming cost V 5 bases and J 0 bases, with 12 bases left between them. The CDR3 loop spans 15 amino acids. The CDR3 DNA reads TGTGCCAGCAGCCTCGGGACGGCTAGCACAGATACGCAGTATTTT. Translation gives CASSLGTASTDTQYF.

The chain recombines TRBV18 with TRBJ1-5, with TRBD1 identical over 7 bases. With V trimmed by 6 bases and J by 2 bases, 10 bases remained unmatched. Per the germline V gene, CDR1 is KGHSH and CDR2 is LQKENI. There are 16 residues in the CDR3. CDR3 region: CASSRDRVRGNQPQHF. The CDR3 region has the DNA TGTGCCAGCTCGCGAGACAGGGTAAGGGGCAATCAGCCCCAGCATTTT. The full variable domain, rest sourced from reference TRBV18 and TRBJ1-5, is NAGVMQNPRHLVRRRGQEARLRCSPMKGHSHVYWYRQLPEEGLKFMVYLQKENIIDESGMPKERFSAEFPKEGPSILRIQQVVRGDSAAYFCASSRDRVRGNQPQHFGDGTRLSIL.

This clone was detected only once. The chain is built from TRBV6-1 and TRBJ2-6, with D perhaps matching TRBD2 (5 bases). The CDR3 sequence is 11 residues long. The germline gives CDR1 MNHNS, CDR2 SASEGT. The CDR3 sequence: CGTAGANVLTF. DNA for the CDR3: TGTGGGACTGCTGGGGCCAACGTCCTGACTTTC.

Only a few counts were recorded for this clone. The chain is built from TRBV30 and TRBJ2-1; 10 bases are shared with TRBD1. This CDR3 spans 13 amino acids. J was trimmed by 6 bases and V by 1 base; bases with no gene match: 0. Germline V CDR1 and CDR2: GTSNPN, SVGIG (reference sequence). CDR3 nucleotide sequence: TGTGCCTGGAGTGGACAGGGGGCCAATGAGCAGTTCTTC. Protein product: CAWSGQGANEQFF.

With respect to this clone: Other nucleotide sequences in the sample specify the same CDR3. This chain joins TRBV5-1 and TRBJ2-1; D unresolved. Trimming left V 1 base short and J 8 bases short, with 4 bases between. CDR3 length: 11 amino acids. In germline, CDR1 is SGHRS, CDR2 YFSETQ. CDR3 DNA: TGCGCCAGCAGCTTGTTGGATGAGCAGTTCTTC. This gives the protein CASSLLDEQFF.

The rearrangement links TRBV15 to TRBJ1-6, with TRBD1 identical over 10 bases. CDR1 and CDR2 from the germline V gene are LNHNV and YYDKDF (reference sequence). The CDR3 is made up of 16 amino acids. V lost 0 bases to trimming and J lost 12 bases; unmatched junction nucleotides: 8. The CDR3 bases are TGTGCCACCAGCAGAGATGCCGGGACAGGGGTTGTACCCCTCCACTTT. Its translation: CATSRDAGTGVVPLHF.

Of note for this clone: In the same sample, other DNA sequences code for this CDR3. The rearrangement joins TRBV7-2 to TRBJ1-6; unclear D gene. In germline, CDR1 is SGHTA, CDR2 FQGNSA. The CDR3 spans 14 residues. The V gene lost 1 base and the J gene lost 5 bases, with 6 bases spanning the gap. CDR3 coding DNA: TGTGCCAGCAGCTTAGGGGCAGATAATTCACCCCTCCACTTT. It translates to CASSLGADNSPLHF.

This rearrangement joins TRBV5-6 to TRBJ2-3; 12 positions agree with TRBD2. Per germline, CDR1 SGHDT and CDR2 YYEEEE. The CDR3 contains 19 residues. V shed 3 bases, J shed 0 bases, and the junction held 11 bases outside the gene matches. CDR3: CASSSAGLAGGPSTDTQYF. Here the CDR3 DNA reads TGTGCCAGCAGCTCAGCTGGGCTAGCGGGGGGGCCTAGCACAGATACGCAGTATTTT.